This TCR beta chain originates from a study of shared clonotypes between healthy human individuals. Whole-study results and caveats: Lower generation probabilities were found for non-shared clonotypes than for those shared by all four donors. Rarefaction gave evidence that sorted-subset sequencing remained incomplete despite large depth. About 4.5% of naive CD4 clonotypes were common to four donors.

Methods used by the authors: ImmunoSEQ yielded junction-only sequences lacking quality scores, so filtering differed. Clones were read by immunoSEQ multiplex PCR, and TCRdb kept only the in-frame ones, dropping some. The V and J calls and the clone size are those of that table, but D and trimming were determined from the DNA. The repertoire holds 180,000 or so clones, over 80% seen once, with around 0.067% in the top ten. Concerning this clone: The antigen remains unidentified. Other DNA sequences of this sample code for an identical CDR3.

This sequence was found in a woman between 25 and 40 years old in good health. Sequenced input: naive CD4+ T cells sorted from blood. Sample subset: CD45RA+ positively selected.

The CDR3 reads CASSSLAGSYNEQFF. The CDR3, as DNA: TGTGCCAGCAGCTCCCTAGCAGGCTCCTACAATGAGCAGTTCTTC. The V gene is TRBV7-9, the J gene TRBJ2-1; a weak D match, TRBD2 (5 bases). The CDR3 runs to 15 residues. Between the trimmed V and J ends, which lost 4 bases and 0 bases, there was a span of 10 bases. Germline V gene data show CDR1 as SEHNR and CDR2 as FQNEAQ (reference sequence).